Reported below is one T cell receptor (beta chain). The antigen is undetermined. The sample belongs to a study of response to subunit inactivated influenza vaccine. Each CDR3 protein gets one entry after TCRdb re-called the RT-PCR reads with MiXCR. The repertoire holds around 520,000 distinct CDR3 sequences, with around 25% as singletons. Study outcomes and limitations: Authors proposed each seasonal influenza vaccination draws in few new T cells.

The sample in question was CD4+ T cells sorted from PBMCs, obtained about 5 days after vaccination. This TCR came from a man aged 45-60 years who received an inactivated influenza vaccine.

The chain's CDR3 is CASRTGTGGMGEQYF. The CDR3 DNA is TGCGCCAGCAGGACCGGGACAGGGGGCATGGGCGAGCAGTACTTC. The chain has TRBV5-1 and TRBJ2-7, with 12 bases that match TRBD1. Germline V CDR1 and CDR2: SGHRS, YFSETQ. CDR3 size: 15 residues. The V and J ends lost 5 bases and 6 bases, in that order; junction bases with no gene match: 9.